This is a list of T cell receptor beta chains from one sample in a study of shared clonotypes between healthy human individuals. The assay was immunoSEQ multiplex PCR, and TCRdb's table has in-frame clones only and misses some. The data show more than 2,000,000 clones, with more than 80% seen just once and about 0.39% held by the top ten. The sequenced sample consisted of naive CD4+ T cells from PBMCs. These receptors were obtained from a man aged 18 to 29 in good health. Some clones in this sample may be carry-over from other donors' samples. CDR3s include the opening cysteine and the closing phenylalanine or tryptophan. D genes are given only for firm matches. Some rows mark clone size as missing; the rest say once, few, many or name a class of expanded clone.

V gene,J gene,clone size,D gene,CDR3 length,CDR3 DNA,CDR3 protein
TRBV6-5,TRBJ1-1,-,-,15,TGTGCCAGCAGTTACACGGGCAATTGGGACACTGAAGCTTTCTTT,CASSYTGNWDTEAFF
TRBV7-2,TRBJ2-7,-,-,14,TGTGCCAGCAGCCGCGGGATAGTCTCCTACGAGCAGTACTTC,CASSRGIVSYEQYF
TRBV9,TRBJ2-1,-,-,15,TGTGCCAGCAGCTCTCCCCGGTGGGGCTCCAATGAGCAGTTCTTC,CASSSPRWGSNEQFF
TRBV14,TRBJ2-3,-,TRBD2,19,TGTGCCAGCAGCCAAGAATGGACTAGCGGCCGTTCTAGCACAGATACGCAGTATTTT,CASSQEWTSGRSSTDTQYF
TRBV2,TRBJ1-1,-,TRBD1,15,TGTGCCAGCAGACAAAGCAGGGGGGGAGAGACTGAAGCTTTCTTT,CASRQSRGGETEAFF
TRBV7-3,TRBJ2-1,-,TRBD2,16,TGTGCCAGCAGCACCTTAGCGGGAGGAGCCTACAATGAGCAGTTCTTC,CASSTLAGGAYNEQFF
TRBV5-1,TRBJ2-1,-,-,15,TGCGCCAGCAGCTCCGGGACTGGATCCTACAATGAGCAGTTCTTC,CASSSGTGSYNEQFF
TRBV11-1,TRBJ2-7,once,-,16,TGTGCCAGCAGCTTAAGAGGGGCGGGGGCTTACTACGAGCAGTACTTC,CASSLRGAGAYYEQYF
TRBV11-2,TRBJ1-2,once,TRBD1,17,TGTGCCAGCAGCTTAGTCTCGGGCAGGGGGCCAACCTATGGCTACACCTTC,CASSLVSGRGPTYGYTF
TRBV19,TRBJ2-7,-,TRBD1,13,TGTGCCAGTAGCCGGACAGGGGAGGGGGAGCAGTACTTC,CASSRTGEGEQYF
TRBV7-9,TRBJ2-1,once,-,15,TGTGCCAGCAGCTTAGGTGGGAACATATACAATGAGCAGTTCTTC,CASSLGGNIYNEQFF